Below, 7 T cell receptor beta chains from the same sample are listed, as sequenced in a study of neurological immune-mediated disorders. TCRdb ran MiXCR on the 5' RACE reads and lists one entry per CDR3 protein. The sample yields over 35,000 distinct CDR3 sequences, just under 4.5% seen once. Sample: PBMCs. These receptors all come from an older woman with multiple sclerosis.

Ten or more counts support this clonotype. The genes are TRBV10-1 and TRBJ2-3; D not resolved. The CDR3 totals 14 residues. The germline V gene has CDR1 WNHNN and CDR2 SYGVQD (reference sequence). V lost 5 bases to trimming and J lost 6 bases, with 15 bases between them. The CDR3 region is CASSSSATRDTQYF. CDR3 nucleotide sequence: TGCGCCAGCAGTTCATCGGCCACCCGGGATACGCAGTATTTT.

This clonotype was detected ten times or more. The chain has TRBV10-3 and TRBJ1-5; D not resolved. CDR3 size: 15 residues. V gave up 4 bases and J gave up 6 bases, with 16 bases separating them. Per germline, CDR1 ENHRY and CDR2 SYGVKD. The CDR3 protein is CAISAEFETGQPQHF. DNA for the CDR3: TGTGCCATCAGTGCCGAATTCGAAACGGGTCAGCCCCAGCATTTT.

The chain is built from TRBV6-5 and TRBJ1-1; D is uncertain. Per germline, CDR1 MNHEY and CDR2 SVGAGI. CDR3 length equals 13 residues. V was trimmed by 0 bases and J by 12 bases, leaving 14 bases between them. The CDR3 region has the DNA TGTGCCAGCAGTTACTCTGGGCAGGCGGTAACTTTCTTT. Residues: CASSYSGQAVTFF.

In its sample, this clonotype was seen many times. The chain recombines TRBV5-1 with TRBJ2-5; a weak D match, TRBD2 (5 bases). V lost 2 bases to trimming and J lost 5 bases, with 13 bases between them. CDR1 SGHRS and CDR2 YFSETQ come from the germline V gene. The CDR3 extends over 14 amino acids. CDR3 DNA: TGCGCCAGCAGCTTTACCGGCGGAGGTGAGACCCAGTACTTC. Translation gives CASSFTGGGETQYF. The full variable domain, rest sourced from reference TRBV5-1 and TRBJ2-5, is KAGVTQTPRYLIKTRGQQVTLSCSPISGHRSVSWYQQTPGQGLQFLFEYFSETQRNKGNFPGRFSGRQFSNSRSEMNVSTLELGDSALYLCASSFTGGGETQYFGPGTRLLVL.

Ten or more counts support this clonotype. The rearrangement links TRBV4-1 to TRBJ2-3; D perhaps matches TRBD2 (5 bases). V was clipped by 4 bases and J by 5 bases, with 16 bases between them. Germline values: CDR1 MGHRA, CDR2 YSYEKL. The CDR3 has 15 amino acids. CDR3 DNA sequence: TGCGCCAGCAGCCCCGCCCACGGGATGGGAGATACGCAGTATTTT. Its protein is CASSPAHGMGDTQYF.

This chain uses TRBV7-9 with TRBJ2-2; the D gene is possibly TRBD1 (6 bases). V lost 3 bases and J 2 bases, leaving 10 bases between the germline ends. CDR3 length equals 15 residues. Germline-derived CDR1 and CDR2 are SEHNR and FQNEAQ (reference sequence). This CDR3 reads CASSFRDKNTGELFF. CDR3 bases: TGTGCCAGCAGCTTCCGGGACAAAAACACCGGGGAGCTGTTTTTT.

This clonotype was recorded many times. J is TRBJ2-1 and V is TRBV5-6; D is possibly TRBD1 (5 bases). The CDR3 extends over 12 amino acids. With 8 bases removed from V and 4 bases from J, the gap between germline ends came to 10 bases. From germline, CDR1 is SGHDT and CDR2 YYEEEE. The CDR3 nucleotides are TGTGCCAGTGGGGCTGGGTACAATGAGCAGTTCTTC. Its translation is CASGAGYNEQFF.